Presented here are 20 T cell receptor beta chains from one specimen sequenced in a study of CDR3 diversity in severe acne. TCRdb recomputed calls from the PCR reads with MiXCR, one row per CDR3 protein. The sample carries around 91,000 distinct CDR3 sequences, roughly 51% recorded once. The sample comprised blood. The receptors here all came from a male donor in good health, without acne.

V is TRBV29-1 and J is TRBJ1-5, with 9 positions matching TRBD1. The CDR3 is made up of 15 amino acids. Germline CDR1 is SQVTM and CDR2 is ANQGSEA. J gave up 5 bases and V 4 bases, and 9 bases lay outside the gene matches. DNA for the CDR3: TGCAGCGTTGTGGGACAGGGTAGGGGGGATCAGCCCCAGCATTTT. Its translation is CSVVGQGRGDQPQHF.

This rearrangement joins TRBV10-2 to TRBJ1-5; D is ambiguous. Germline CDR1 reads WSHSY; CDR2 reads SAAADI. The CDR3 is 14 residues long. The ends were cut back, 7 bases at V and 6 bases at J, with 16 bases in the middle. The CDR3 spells CASNTLGPGQPQHF. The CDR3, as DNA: TGCGCCAGCAATACACTCGGACCAGGTCAGCCCCAGCATTTT.

CDR3: CASRPRGGRGTEQYF. The CDR3 region has the DNA TGTGCCAGCAGACCTCGGGGGGGCAGGGGGACCGAGCAGTACTTC. This chain links TRBV6-1 with TRBJ2-7; D perhaps matches TRBD2 (8 bases). CDR3 size: 15 residues. From germline, CDR1 is MNHNS and CDR2 SASEGT. V was cut by 6 bases and J by 6 bases, with 21 bases left in between.

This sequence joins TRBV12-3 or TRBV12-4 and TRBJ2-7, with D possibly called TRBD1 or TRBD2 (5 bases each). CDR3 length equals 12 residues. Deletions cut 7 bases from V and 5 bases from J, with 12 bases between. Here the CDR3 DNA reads TGTGCCAGCAACCCTGGGGGAGACGAGCAGTACTTC. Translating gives CASNPGGDEQYF.

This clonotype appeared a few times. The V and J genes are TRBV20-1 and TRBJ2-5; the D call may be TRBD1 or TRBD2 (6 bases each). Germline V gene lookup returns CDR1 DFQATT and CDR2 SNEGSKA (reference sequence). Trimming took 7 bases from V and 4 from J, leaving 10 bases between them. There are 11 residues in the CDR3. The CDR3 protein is CSVQGGETQYF. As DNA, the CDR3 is TGCAGTGTACAGGGAGGAGAGACCCAGTACTTC.

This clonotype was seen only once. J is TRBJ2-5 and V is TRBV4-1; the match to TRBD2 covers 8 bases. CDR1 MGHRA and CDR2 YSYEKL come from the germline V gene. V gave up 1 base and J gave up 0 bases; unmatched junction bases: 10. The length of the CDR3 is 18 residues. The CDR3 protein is CASSQVLAEGRDQETQYF. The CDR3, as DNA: TGCGCCAGCAGCCAAGTACTAGCGGAGGGCCGTGACCAAGAGACCCAGTACTTC.

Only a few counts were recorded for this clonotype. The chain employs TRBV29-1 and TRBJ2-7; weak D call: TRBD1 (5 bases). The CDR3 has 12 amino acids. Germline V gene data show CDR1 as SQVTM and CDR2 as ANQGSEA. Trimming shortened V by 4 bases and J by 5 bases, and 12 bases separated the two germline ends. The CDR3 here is CSVVYRTDEQYF. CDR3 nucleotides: TGCAGCGTTGTATACAGGACGGACGAGCAGTACTTC.

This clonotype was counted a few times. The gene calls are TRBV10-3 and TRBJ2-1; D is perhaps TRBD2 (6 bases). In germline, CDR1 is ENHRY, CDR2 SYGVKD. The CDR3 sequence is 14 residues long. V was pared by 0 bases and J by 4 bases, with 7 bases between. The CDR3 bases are TGTGCCATCAGTGAGTCGGGACTTTACAATGAGCAGTTCTTC. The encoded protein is CAISESGLYNEQFF.

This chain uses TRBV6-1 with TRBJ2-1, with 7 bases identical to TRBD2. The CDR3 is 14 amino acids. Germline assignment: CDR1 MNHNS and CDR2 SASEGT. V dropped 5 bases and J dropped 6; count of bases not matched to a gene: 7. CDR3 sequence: CASSYVASGNEQFF. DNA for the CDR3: TGTGCCAGCAGTTACGTCGCTAGCGGCAATGAGCAGTTCTTC.

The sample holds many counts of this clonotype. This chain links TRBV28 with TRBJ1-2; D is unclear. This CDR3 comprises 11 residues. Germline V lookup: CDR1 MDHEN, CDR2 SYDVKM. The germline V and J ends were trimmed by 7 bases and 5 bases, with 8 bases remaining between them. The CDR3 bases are TGTGCCAGCAAGGAGGAGTATGGCTACACCTTC. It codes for CASKEEYGYTF.

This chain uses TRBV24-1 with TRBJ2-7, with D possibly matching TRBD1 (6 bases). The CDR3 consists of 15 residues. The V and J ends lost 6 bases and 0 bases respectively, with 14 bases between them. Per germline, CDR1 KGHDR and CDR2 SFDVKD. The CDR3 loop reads CATSSGTPSSYEQYF. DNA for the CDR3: TGTGCCACCAGTTCCGGGACACCGAGCTCCTACGAGCAGTACTTC.

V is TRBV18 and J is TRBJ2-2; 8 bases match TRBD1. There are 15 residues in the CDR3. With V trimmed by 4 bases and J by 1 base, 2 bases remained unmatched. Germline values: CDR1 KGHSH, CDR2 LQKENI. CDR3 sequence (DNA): TGTGCCAGCTCACGAGGACAGGGGAACACCGGGGAGCTGTTTTTT. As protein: CASSRGQGNTGELFF.

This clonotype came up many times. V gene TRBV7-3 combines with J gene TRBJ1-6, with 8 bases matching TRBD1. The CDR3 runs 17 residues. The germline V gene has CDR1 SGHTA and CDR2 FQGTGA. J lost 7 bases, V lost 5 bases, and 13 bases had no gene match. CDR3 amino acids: CASSLNYRDRINSPLHF. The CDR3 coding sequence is TGTGCCAGCAGCCTGAATTACCGGGACAGGATAAATTCACCCCTCCACTTT.

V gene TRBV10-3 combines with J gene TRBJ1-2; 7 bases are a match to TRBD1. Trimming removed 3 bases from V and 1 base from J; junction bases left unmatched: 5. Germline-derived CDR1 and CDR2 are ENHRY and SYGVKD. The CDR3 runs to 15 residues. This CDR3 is CAISDGTVSNYGYTF. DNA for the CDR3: TGTGCCATCAGTGACGGGACAGTGAGTAACTATGGCTACACCTTC.

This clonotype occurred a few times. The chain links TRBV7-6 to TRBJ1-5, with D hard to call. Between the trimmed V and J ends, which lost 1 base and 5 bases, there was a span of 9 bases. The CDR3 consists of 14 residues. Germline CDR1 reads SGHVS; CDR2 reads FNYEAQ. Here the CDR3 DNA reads TGTGCCAGCAGCTTAGGAGGGCCGGATCAGCCCCAGCATTTT. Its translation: CASSLGGPDQPQHF.

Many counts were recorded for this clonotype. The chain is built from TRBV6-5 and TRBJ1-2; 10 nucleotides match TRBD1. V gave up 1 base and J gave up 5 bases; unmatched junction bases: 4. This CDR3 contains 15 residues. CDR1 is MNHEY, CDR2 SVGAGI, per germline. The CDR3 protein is CASSYWGQGNYGYTF. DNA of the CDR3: TGTGCCAGCAGTTACTGGGGACAGGGGAATTATGGCTACACCTTC.

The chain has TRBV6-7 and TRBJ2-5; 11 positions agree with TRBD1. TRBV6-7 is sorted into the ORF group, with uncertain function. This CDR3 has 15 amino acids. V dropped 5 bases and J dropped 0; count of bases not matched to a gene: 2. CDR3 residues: CASSRDRGYQETQYF. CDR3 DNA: TGTGCCAGCAGTCGGGACAGGGGGTACCAAGAGACCCAGTACTTC.

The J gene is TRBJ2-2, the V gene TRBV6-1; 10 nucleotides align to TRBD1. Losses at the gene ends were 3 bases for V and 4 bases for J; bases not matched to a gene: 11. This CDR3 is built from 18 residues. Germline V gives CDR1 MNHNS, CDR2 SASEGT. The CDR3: CASSDETGGKRSTGELFF. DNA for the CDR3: TGTGCCAGCAGTGACGAGACAGGGGGCAAGCGTAGCACCGGGGAGCTGTTTTTT.

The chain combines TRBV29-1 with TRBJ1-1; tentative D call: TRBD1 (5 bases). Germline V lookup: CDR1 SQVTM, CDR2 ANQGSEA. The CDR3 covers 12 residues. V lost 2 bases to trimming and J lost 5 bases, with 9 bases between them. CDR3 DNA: TGCAGCGTTGAAAAGGGGACGACTGAAGCTTTCTTT. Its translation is CSVEKGTTEAFF.

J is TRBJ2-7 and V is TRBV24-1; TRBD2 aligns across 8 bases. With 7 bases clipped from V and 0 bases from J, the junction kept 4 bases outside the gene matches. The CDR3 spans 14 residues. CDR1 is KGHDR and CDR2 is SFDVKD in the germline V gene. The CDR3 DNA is TGTGCCACCAGCCACAGCGGGGGCTCCTACGAGCAGTACTTC. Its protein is CATSHSGGSYEQYF.